These 27 T cell receptor beta chains were sequenced from one sample in a study of blood T cell repertoires in COVID-19. Clones were sequenced by immunoSEQ multiplex PCR, and TCRdb holds only the in-frame ones, with some missing. The sample contains under 150,000 clones, approximately 80% of which appear only once. Sequencing used peripheral blood. The receptor source for this set is a man in his 70s with acute or convalescent COVID-19.

Concerning this clone: Other DNA sequences in the same sample also yield this CDR3. V gene TRBV27 combines with J gene TRBJ1-6; no reliable D call. V shed 3 bases and J shed 6 bases, with 3 bases lying between them. CDR1 is MNHEY, CDR2 SMNVEV, per germline (reference sequence). The CDR3 totals 12 residues. CDR3 nucleotide sequence: TGTGCCAGCAGTTTTAGTAATTCACCCCTCCACTTT. Its protein product is CASSFSNSPLHF.

This chain connects TRBV11-2 to TRBJ1-3; D remains ambiguous. The V gene lost 3 bases and the J gene lost 4 bases, with 16 bases spanning the gap. The germline gives CDR1 SGHAT, CDR2 FQNNGV. The CDR3 consists of 16 residues. Here the CDR3 reads CASSFGISYSGNTIYF. In nucleotides, the CDR3 is TGTGCCAGCAGCTTCGGGATCTCATATTCGGGAAACACCATATATTTT.

The chain has TRBV6-5 and TRBJ1-2; the D is unclear. This CDR3 has 11 amino acids. Germline V gene sequence: CDR1 MNHEY, CDR2 SVGAGI. With 6 bases removed from V and 1 base from J, the gap between germline ends came to 3 bases. The CDR3 DNA sequence: TGTGCCAGCAGCTTTAACTATGGCTACACCTTC. Translation: CASSFNYGYTF.

This chain joins TRBV18 and TRBJ1-1; unclear D gene. This CDR3 region has 12 residues. V lost 5 bases and J 1 base, leaving 5 bases between the germline ends. The germline CDR1 and CDR2 sequences are KGHSH and LQKENI. CDR3 amino acids: CASSVQNTEAFF. The CDR3 DNA reads as TGTGCCAGCTCAGTACAGAACACTGAAGCTTTCTTT.

This chain joins TRBV18 and TRBJ2-7, with TRBD2 matching 7 bases. This CDR3 is 14 amino acids long. V shed 0 bases, J shed 6 bases, and the junction held 5 bases outside the gene matches. Germline CDR1 is KGHSH and CDR2 is LQKENI. In DNA, the CDR3 is TGTGCCAGCTCACCACCTACGGCGGGGGTCGAGCAGTACTTC. Its protein product is CASSPPTAGVEQYF.

The J gene is TRBJ2-7, the V gene TRBV12-3 or TRBV12-4; 8 nucleotides line up with TRBD1. The ends lost 5 bases at V and 6 bases at J; junction bases unmatched: 6. This CDR3 is built from 13 residues. CDR3 nucleotides: TGTGCCAGCAGTAATTTACAGGGGGGCGAGCAGTACTTC. Protein sequence: CASSNLQGGEQYF.

The chain carries TRBV3-1 (or the pseudogene TRBV3-2) and TRBJ1-2; D is perhaps TRBD1 (5 bases). From germline, CDR1 is LGHDT and CDR2 YNNKEL (reference sequence). The length of the CDR3 is 15 residues. V lost 0 bases and J lost 4, with 12 bases in between. CDR3 amino acids: CASSQDAGRSYGYTF. CDR3 nucleotides: TGTGCCAGCAGCCAAGATGCGGGGCGATCCTATGGCTACACCTTC.

V gene TRBV28 combines with J gene TRBJ1-4; D may be TRBD1 (6 bases). The V end lost 6 bases, the J end lost 6 bases, and 11 bases lay between the germline ends. Germline CDR1 is MDHEN and CDR2 is SYDVKM. The CDR3 runs to 13 residues. The CDR3: CASSSQGYEKLFF. The CDR3 DNA sequence: TGTGCCAGCAGCAGCCAGGGGTATGAAAAACTGTTTTTT. Based on the CDR3 plus reference TRBV28 and TRBJ1-4, the full variable domain is DVKVTQSSRYLVKRTGEKVFLECVQDMDHENMFWYRQDPGLGLRLIYFSYDVKMKEKGDIPEGYSVSREKKERFSLILESASTNQTSMYLCASSSQGYEKLFFGSGTQLSVL.

The chain links TRBV7-9 to TRBJ2-1; 10 nucleotides line up with TRBD1. The V gene end was trimmed by 1 base and the J gene end by 4 bases; junction bases not matched to a gene: 4. Germline lookup yields CDR1 SEHNR and CDR2 FQNEAQ (reference sequence). The CDR3 length is 16 residues. DNA of the CDR3: TGTGCCAGCAGCTTAGTTGGGACAGGGGTGTACAATGAGCAGTTCTTC. This translates into CASSLVGTGVYNEQFF.

The CDR3 DNA follows: TGTGCCAGCAGTTATCAGGGCAGGAACACTGAAGCTTTCTTT. It codes for CASSYQGRNTEAFF. The rearrangement uses TRBV6-5 and TRBJ1-1; a possible D gene is TRBD1 (5 bases). V was clipped by 3 bases and J by 1 base, with 9 bases between them. Germline V gene lookup returns CDR1 MNHEY and CDR2 SVGAGI. This CDR3 has 14 residues.

This clone has only a few counts. This chain connects TRBV27 to TRBJ1-1; 12 bases agree with TRBD1. The trim removed 2 bases at V and 1 base at J, leaving 11 bases unmatched. CDR3 length: 19 amino acids. The germline V gene has CDR1 MNHEY and CDR2 SMNVEV (reference sequence). As DNA, the CDR3 is TGTGCCAGCAGTTTAGGGACAGGGGGCCCGGTAGTCTCGAACACTGAAGCTTTCTTT. Translation gives CASSLGTGGPVVSNTEAFF.

The chain combines TRBV11-3 with TRBJ2-7, with 9 bases lining up with TRBD1. The CDR3 extends over 13 amino acids. Per the germline V gene, CDR1 is SGHNT and CDR2 is YENEEA. The ends lost 3 bases at V and 5 bases at J; junction bases unmatched: 2. CDR3 DNA sequence: TGTGCCAGCAGCTTGGACAGGGGCCACGAGCAGTACTTC. The encoded protein is CASSLDRGHEQYF.

This clone was counted between two and nine times. This chain connects TRBV2 to TRBJ2-5, with 10 bases fitting TRBD1. V gave up 4 bases and J gave up 3 bases; unmatched junction bases: 5. The germline gives CDR1 SNHLY, CDR2 FYNNEI. This CDR3 spans 15 amino acids. In DNA, the CDR3 is TGTGCCAGCAGTGTGGCCGGGACAGGGGAAGAGACCCAGTACTTC. Encoded protein: CASSVAGTGEETQYF.

The V call is TRBV11-3, the J call TRBJ2-5, with 8 positions matching TRBD2. The ends lost 1 base at V and 4 bases at J; junction bases unmatched: 5. In germline, CDR1 is SGHNT, CDR2 YENEEA. CDR3 length: 15 amino acids. In nucleotides, the CDR3 is TGTGCCAGCAGCTTAGGAGGCGGACTAGCAGAGACCCAGTACTTC. Translated: CASSLGGGLAETQYF.

The J gene is TRBJ2-1, the V gene TRBV6-6; 10 nucleotides agree with TRBD2. This CDR3 has 16 residues. The trim removed 2 bases at V and 9 bases at J, leaving 10 bases unmatched. Germline V CDR1 and CDR2: MNHNY, SVGAGI (reference sequence). The CDR3 DNA is TGTGCCAGCAGTTACGGGGCTAGCGGGGGTCTGGGTGAGCAGTTCTTC. Protein: CASSYGASGGLGEQFF.

The V call is TRBV6-5, the J call TRBJ2-3; the D gene is possibly TRBD2 (6 bases). This CDR3 is built from 12 residues. Germline V gene sequence: CDR1 MNHEY, CDR2 SVGAGI. The V and J ends lost 8 bases and 10 bases respectively, with 16 bases between them. CDR3 DNA sequence: TGTGCCAGCGGGGACGGGGGTAACCCGCAGTATTTT. It is translated as CASGDGGNPQYF.

The CDR3 sequence is CASSVVSGGPTDTQYF. The CDR3 region has the DNA TGTGCCAGCAGCGTAGTAAGCGGGGGGCCCACAGATACGCAGTATTTT. This sequence joins TRBV9 and TRBJ2-3; 9 nucleotides agree with TRBD2. Per germline, CDR1 SGDLS and CDR2 YYNGEE. The CDR3 has 16 residues. Losses at the gene ends were 0 bases for V and 2 bases for J; bases not matched to a gene: 4.

J is TRBJ1-2 and V is TRBV19; D not resolved. The V and J ends lost 6 bases and 3 bases respectively, with 8 bases between them. The length of the CDR3 is 12 residues. The germline CDR1 and CDR2 sequences are LNHDA and SQIVND (reference sequence). CDR3 bases: TGTGCCAGTAGGGGGAGGCACTATGGCTACACCTTC. This sequence encodes CASRGRHYGYTF.

This clone was found once. V and J are TRBV4-1 and TRBJ1-2; D might be TRBD1 (6 bases). Germline CDR1 MGHRA, CDR2 YSYEKL. V was pared by 2 bases and J by 4 bases, with 11 bases between. The CDR3 contains 14 residues. This CDR3 is CASSQRLTGYGYTF. The DNA of the CDR3 is TGCGCCAGCAGCCAAAGGTTGACAGGCTATGGCTACACCTTC.

The chain links TRBV10-2 to TRBJ2-4; possibly TRBD2 for D (5 bases). This CDR3 region has 15 residues. The V end lost 4 bases, the J end lost 3 bases, and 13 bases lay between the germline ends. The germline V gene encodes CDR1 WSHSY and CDR2 SAAADI. The CDR3 DNA follows: TGCGCCAGCAGTGGGGATAGCGCGGGCAAAAACATTCAGTACTTC. Residues: CASSGDSAGKNIQYF.

The rearrangement links TRBV3-1 (or the pseudogene TRBV3-2) to TRBJ2-7; no firm D call. Deletions cut 4 bases from V and 8 bases from J, with 6 bases between. The CDR3 contains 10 residues. CDR1 LGHDT and CDR2 YNNKEL come from the germline V gene (reference sequence). The CDR3 nucleotides are TGTGCCAGCAGCCGTCCCAAGCAGTACTTC. Translation gives CASSRPKQYF.

The rearrangement uses TRBV11-3 and TRBJ1-1; D not resolved. V was pared by 1 base and J by 5 bases, with 14 bases between. The CDR3 extends over 15 amino acids. Germline V gene sequence: CDR1 SGHNT, CDR2 YENEEA. The CDR3 sequence: CASSLGRVGDTEAFF. CDR3 sequence (DNA): TGTGCCAGCAGCTTAGGCCGGGTCGGGGATACTGAAGCTTTCTTT. The whole variable domain, remainder taken from reference TRBV11-3 and TRBJ1-1, is EAGVVQSPRYKIIEKKQPVAFWCNPISGHNTLYWYLQNLGQGPELLIRYENEEAVDDSQLPKDRFSAERLKGVDSTLKIQPAELGDSAVYLCASSLGRVGDTEAFFGQGTRLTVV.

CDR3 DNA sequence: TGTGCCAGCAGCTATCGCCCTGGAGACACCGGGGAGCTGTTTTTT. This encodes CASSYRPGDTGELFF. V usage is TRBV9 and J usage is TRBJ2-2; D uncertain. CDR3 size: 15 residues. From germline, CDR1 is SGDLS and CDR2 YYNGEE. V was trimmed by 4 bases and J by 3 bases, leaving 13 bases between them.

This sequence joins TRBV7-3 and TRBJ2-3, with TRBD2 identical over 10 bases. The CDR3 is 17 residues long. Germline V gives CDR1 SGHTA, CDR2 FQGTGA. V gave up 1 base and J gave up 1 base; unmatched junction bases: 5. CDR3 coding DNA: TGTGCCAGCAGCTTAAAGGGGCTAGCGGGGGGCACAGATACGCAGTATTTT. Translating gives CASSLKGLAGGTDTQYF.

V usage is TRBV7-8 and J usage is TRBJ1-2; a weak D match, TRBD1 (6 bases). The germline gives CDR1 SGHVS, CDR2 FQNEAQ. The CDR3 has 13 amino acids. V lost 5 bases and J lost 7, with 14 bases in between. The CDR3 region is CASSRAGTSGYTF. Here the CDR3 DNA reads TGTGCCAGCAGCCGGGCCGGGACATCTGGCTACACCTTC.

The CDR3 spells CASSLRGQIQETQYF. The CDR3 nucleotides are TGTGCCAGCAGCTTGAGGGGACAAATCCAAGAGACCCAGTACTTC. This sequence joins TRBV5-8 and TRBJ2-5; TRBD1 is a possible D gene (6 bases). CDR3 length: 15 amino acids. V lost 1 base and J 1 base, leaving 11 bases between the germline ends. Germline loops: CDR1 SGHTS, CDR2 YDEGEE.

The rearrangement joins TRBV5-6 to TRBJ1-6; D is perhaps TRBD1 (5 bases). The CDR3 spans 17 residues. Trimming removed 3 bases from V and 4 bases from J, with 17 bases in between. The V gene's germline CDR1 is SGHDT and CDR2 YYEEEE. The CDR3 DNA sequence: TGTGCCAGCAGCTCGCTACTTCAGGGCTCTTATAATTCACCCCTCCACTTT. It yields the protein CASSSLLQGSYNSPLHF.